The 12 T cell receptor beta chains in this list originate from one sample, sequenced in a study of T cell responses to AZD1222 COVID-19 vaccine. Sequenced by immunoSEQ multiplex PCR; TCRdb stores in-frame clones only, minus some. The profile shows about 88,000 clones, about 90% of them singletons. Sequences were derived from peripheral blood, sampled on day 0 of MenACWY control vaccination. These receptor sequences come from an adult in good health.

The gene calls are TRBV6-5 and TRBJ2-2; 9 nucleotides match TRBD1. The V gene's germline CDR1 is MNHEY and CDR2 SVGAGI. This CDR3 region has 15 residues. V shed 6 bases, J shed 2 bases, and the junction held 4 bases outside the gene matches. CDR3 coding DNA: TGTGCCAGCAGGGACACAGGGGGCAACACCGGGGAGCTGTTTTTT. It is translated as CASRDTGGNTGELFF.

This rearrangement joins TRBV18 to TRBJ2-2; D is ambiguous. V dropped 5 bases and J dropped 3 bases, with 7 bases sitting between them. The length of the CDR3 is 13 residues. The germline V gene has CDR1 KGHSH and CDR2 LQKENI. The CDR3 DNA reads TGTGCCAGCTCAAAAGTAGACACCGGGGAGCTGTTTTTT. Amino acid sequence: CASSKVDTGELFF.

The chain recombines TRBV6-5 with TRBJ2-1; D is perhaps TRBD2 (6 bases). The germline CDR1 and CDR2 sequences are MNHEY and SVGAGI. V dropped 0 bases and J dropped 2 bases, with 11 bases sitting between them. This CDR3 comprises 16 residues. CDR3 nucleotide sequence: TGTGCCAGCAGTTACTCCCTAGCGCCGGCCTACAATGAGCAGTTCTTC. This sequence encodes CASSYSLAPAYNEQFF.

The chain uses TRBV19 and TRBJ2-1; 7 bases line up with TRBD2. The CDR3 loop spans 15 amino acids. The ends lost 4 bases at V and 6 bases at J; junction bases unmatched: 9. Per the germline V gene, CDR1 is LNHDA and CDR2 is SQIVND (reference sequence). For the CDR3, the DNA is TGTGCCAGTAGTAGGGCGGCGGGAGTAAGCAATGAGCAGTTCTTC. It translates to CASSRAAGVSNEQFF.

CDR3 nucleotide sequence: TGTGCCAGTCTCGGAGGGGCAAGTCAGCCCCAGCATTTT. It yields the protein CASLGGASQPQHF. The chain uses TRBV2 and TRBJ1-5; D possibly corresponds to TRBD1 (5 bases). CDR1 is SNHLY, CDR2 FYNNEI, per germline. V lost 9 bases and J 6 bases, leaving 15 bases between the germline ends. The CDR3 sequence is 13 residues long.

The chain employs TRBV15 and TRBJ2-1, with 8 bases fitting TRBD2. The germline V gene encodes CDR1 LNHNV and CDR2 YYDKDF (reference sequence). CDR3 length equals 18 residues. The junction had 16 bases not matched to a gene; V was cut back by 0 bases and J by 9 bases. CDR3 sequence reads: CATSRELPGGLVRGEQFF. CDR3 nucleotide sequence: TGTGCCACCAGCAGAGAACTACCCGGGGGACTAGTCAGGGGTGAGCAGTTCTTC.

This chain's CDR3 is CASIPRGDRAFF. CDR3 bases: TGTGCCAGCATCCCGAGGGGGGATAGGGCTTTCTTT. The J gene is TRBJ1-1, the V gene TRBV7-8; D perhaps matches TRBD1 (6 bases). The germline gives CDR1 SGHVS, CDR2 FQNEAQ. The V end lost 7 bases, the J end lost 11 bases, and 17 bases lay between the germline ends. This CDR3 has 12 residues.

The rearrangement uses TRBV19 and TRBJ1-5, with D unresolved. Germline V CDR1 and CDR2: LNHDA, SQIVND (reference sequence). Trimming removed 7 bases at V and 3 bases at J, with 16 bases between. The CDR3 has 15 residues. The CDR3 DNA is TGTGCCAGTACCTCCCAGTTCAGGAACAATCAGCCCCAGCATTTT. It codes for CASTSQFRNNQPQHF.

The rearrangement uses TRBV7-8 and TRBJ2-2; D might be TRBD2 (6 bases). Germline CDR1 reads SGHVS; CDR2 reads FQNEAQ. CDR3 length: 16 residues. V was trimmed by 1 base and J by 3 bases, leaving 12 bases between them. The CDR3 coding sequence is TGTGCCAGCAGCTTAGTGGGGGGTAGCTACACCGGGGAGCTGTTTTTT. It is translated as CASSLVGGSYTGELFF.

The chain employs TRBV7-8 and TRBJ1-2; TRBD1 agrees at 9 bases. Germline CDR1 is SGHVS and CDR2 is FQNEAQ. This CDR3 has 13 amino acids. V shed 1 base, J shed 7 bases, and the junction held 1 base outside the gene matches. CDR3 nucleotide sequence: TGTGCCAGCAGCTTAGGGGGACAGGGTGGCTACACCTTC. It encodes CASSLGGQGGYTF.

The chain recombines TRBV6-5 with TRBJ1-2; TRBD1 matches 10 bases. The CDR3 is 14 residues long. The V segment lost 6 bases and the J segment 4 bases; nucleotides outside the gene matches: 5. Germline V lookup: CDR1 MNHEY, CDR2 SVGAGI. The DNA of the CDR3 is TGTGCCAGCAGGCCCGGACAGGGGGGCTATGGCTACACCTTC. It is translated as CASRPGQGGYGYTF.

This sequence joins TRBV6-2 or TRBV6-3 and TRBJ2-2, with 9 nucleotides matching TRBD1. The CDR3 has 16 residues. The trim removed 6 bases at V and 7 bases at J, leaving 12 bases unmatched. Germline V lookup: CDR1 MNHEY, CDR2 SVGEGT. The CDR3 is CASSMGTGLLGGELFF. CDR3 coding DNA: TGTGCCAGCAGCATGGGGACAGGGCTTTTGGGCGGGGAGCTGTTTTTT.